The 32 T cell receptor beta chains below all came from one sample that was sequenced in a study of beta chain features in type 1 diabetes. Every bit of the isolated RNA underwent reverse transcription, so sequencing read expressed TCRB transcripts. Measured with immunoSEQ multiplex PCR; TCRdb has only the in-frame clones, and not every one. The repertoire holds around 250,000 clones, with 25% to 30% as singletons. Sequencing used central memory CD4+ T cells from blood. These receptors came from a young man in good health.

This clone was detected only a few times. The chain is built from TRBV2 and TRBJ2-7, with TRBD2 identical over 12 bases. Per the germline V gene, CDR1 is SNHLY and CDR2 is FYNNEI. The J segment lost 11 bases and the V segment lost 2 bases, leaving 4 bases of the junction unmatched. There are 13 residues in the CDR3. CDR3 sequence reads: CASSELAGGWKYF. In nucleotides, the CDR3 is TGTGCCAGCAGTGAACTAGCGGGAGGGTGGAAGTACTTC.

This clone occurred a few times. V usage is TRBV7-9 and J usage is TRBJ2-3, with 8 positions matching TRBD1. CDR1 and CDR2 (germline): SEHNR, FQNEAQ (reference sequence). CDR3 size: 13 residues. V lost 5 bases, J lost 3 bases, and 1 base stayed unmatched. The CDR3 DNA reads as TGTGCCAGCAGCGACAGGGGAACAGATACGCAGTATTTT. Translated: CASSDRGTDTQYF.

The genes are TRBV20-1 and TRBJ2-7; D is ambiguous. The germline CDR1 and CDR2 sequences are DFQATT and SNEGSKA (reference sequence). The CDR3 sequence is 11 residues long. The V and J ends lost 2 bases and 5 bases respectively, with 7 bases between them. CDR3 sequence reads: CSARLRDEQYF. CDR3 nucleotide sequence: TGCAGTGCTAGACTAAGGGACGAGCAGTACTTC.

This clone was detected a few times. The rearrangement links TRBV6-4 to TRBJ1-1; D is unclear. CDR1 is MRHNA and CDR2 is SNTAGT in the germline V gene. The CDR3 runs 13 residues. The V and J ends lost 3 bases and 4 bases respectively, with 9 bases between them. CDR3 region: CASSESGVTEAFF. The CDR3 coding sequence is TGTGCCAGCAGTGAATCGGGTGTCACTGAAGCTTTCTTT.

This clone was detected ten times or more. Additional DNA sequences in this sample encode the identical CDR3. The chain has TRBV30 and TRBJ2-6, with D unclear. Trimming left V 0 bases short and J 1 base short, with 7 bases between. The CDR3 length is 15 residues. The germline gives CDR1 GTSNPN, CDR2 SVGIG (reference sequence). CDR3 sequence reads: CAWSVSGSGANVLTF. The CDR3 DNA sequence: TGTGCCTGGAGTGTAAGTGGGTCTGGGGCCAACGTCCTGACTTTC.

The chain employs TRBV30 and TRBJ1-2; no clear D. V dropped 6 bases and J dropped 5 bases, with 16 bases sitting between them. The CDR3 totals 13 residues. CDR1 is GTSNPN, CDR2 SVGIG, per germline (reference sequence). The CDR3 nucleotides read TGTGCCTGCTTCGGGAGTCAATCTTATGGCTACACCTTC. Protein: CACFGSQSYGYTF.

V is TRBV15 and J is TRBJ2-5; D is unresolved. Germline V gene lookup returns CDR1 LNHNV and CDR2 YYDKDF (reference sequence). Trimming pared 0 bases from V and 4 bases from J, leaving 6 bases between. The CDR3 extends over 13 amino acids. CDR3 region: CATSRDPLETQYF. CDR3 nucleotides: TGTGCCACCAGCAGAGATCCCCTAGAGACCCAGTACTTC.

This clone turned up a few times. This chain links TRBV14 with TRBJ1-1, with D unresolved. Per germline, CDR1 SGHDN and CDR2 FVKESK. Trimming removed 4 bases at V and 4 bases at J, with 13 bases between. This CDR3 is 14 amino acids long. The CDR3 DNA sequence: TGTGCCAGCAGCCCCGGGCCTTCCTTCACTGAAGCTTTCTTT. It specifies CASSPGPSFTEAFF.

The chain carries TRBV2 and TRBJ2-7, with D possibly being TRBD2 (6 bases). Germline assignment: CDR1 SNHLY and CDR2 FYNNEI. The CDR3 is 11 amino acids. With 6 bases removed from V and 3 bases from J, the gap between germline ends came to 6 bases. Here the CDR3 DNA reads TGTGCCAGCAGGGACTACTACGAGCAGTACTTC. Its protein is CASRDYYEQYF.

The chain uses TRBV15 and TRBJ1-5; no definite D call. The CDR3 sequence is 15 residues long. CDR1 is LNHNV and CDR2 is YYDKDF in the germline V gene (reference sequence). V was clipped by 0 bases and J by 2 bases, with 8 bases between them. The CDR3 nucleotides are TGTGCCACCAGCAGAGAAGGGTCGGGCAATCAGCCCCAGCATTTT. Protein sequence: CATSREGSGNQPQHF.

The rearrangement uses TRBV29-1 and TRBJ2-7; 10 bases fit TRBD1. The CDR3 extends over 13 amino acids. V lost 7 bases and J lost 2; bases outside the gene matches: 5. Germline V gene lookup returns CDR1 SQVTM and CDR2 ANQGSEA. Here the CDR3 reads CSAMGQGTYEQYF. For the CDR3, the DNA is TGCAGCGCTATGGGACAGGGGACCTACGAGCAGTACTTC.

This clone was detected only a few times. The CDR3 sequence: CASSSQGMDEQFF. The CDR3 DNA sequence: TGTGCCAGCAGTTCACAGGGTATGGATGAGCAGTTCTTC. This chain joins TRBV28 and TRBJ2-1; perhaps TRBD1 as D (6 bases). Trimming removed 4 bases from V and 8 bases from J, with 12 bases in between. The V gene's germline CDR1 is MDHEN and CDR2 SYDVKM. The CDR3 totals 13 residues.

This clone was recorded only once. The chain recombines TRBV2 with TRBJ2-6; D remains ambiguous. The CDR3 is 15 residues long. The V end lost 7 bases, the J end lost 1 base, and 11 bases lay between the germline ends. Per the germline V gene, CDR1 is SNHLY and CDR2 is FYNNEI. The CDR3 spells CASIEEWSGANVLTF. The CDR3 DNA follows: TGTGCCAGCATCGAGGAATGGTCTGGGGCCAACGTCCTGACTTTC. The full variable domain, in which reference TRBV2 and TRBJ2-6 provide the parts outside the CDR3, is EPEVTQTPSHQVTQMGQEVILRCVPISNHLYFYWYRQILGQKVEFLVSFYNNEISEKSEIFDDQFSVERPDGSNFTLKIRSTKLEDSAMYFCASIEEWSGANVLTFGAGSRLTVL.

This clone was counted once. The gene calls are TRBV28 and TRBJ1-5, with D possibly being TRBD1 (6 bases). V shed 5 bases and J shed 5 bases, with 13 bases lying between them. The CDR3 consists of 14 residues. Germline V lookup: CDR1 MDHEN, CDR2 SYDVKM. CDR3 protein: CASSVGGKDQPQHF. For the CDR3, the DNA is TGTGCCAGCAGTGTAGGGGGAAAGGATCAGCCCCAGCATTTT. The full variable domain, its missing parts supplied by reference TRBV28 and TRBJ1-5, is DVKVTQSSRYLVKRTGEKVFLECVQDMDHENMFWYRQDPGLGLRLIYFSYDVKMKEKGDIPEGYSVSREKKERFSLILESASTNQTSMYLCASSVGGKDQPQHFGDGTRLSIL.

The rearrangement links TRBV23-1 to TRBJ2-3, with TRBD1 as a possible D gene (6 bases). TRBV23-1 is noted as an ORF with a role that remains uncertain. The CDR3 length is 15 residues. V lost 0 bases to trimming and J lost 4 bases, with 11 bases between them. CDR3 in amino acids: CASSQSGGSADTQYF. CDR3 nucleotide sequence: TGCGCCAGCAGTCAATCAGGGGGTTCTGCAGATACGCAGTATTTT.

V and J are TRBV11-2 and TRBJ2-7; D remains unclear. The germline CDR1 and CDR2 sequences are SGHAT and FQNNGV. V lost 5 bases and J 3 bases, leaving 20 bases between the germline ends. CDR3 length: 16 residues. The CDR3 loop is CASSPVGRAGNYEQYF. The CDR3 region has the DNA TGTGCCAGCAGCCCCGTGGGCAGAGCCGGCAACTACGAGCAGTACTTC.

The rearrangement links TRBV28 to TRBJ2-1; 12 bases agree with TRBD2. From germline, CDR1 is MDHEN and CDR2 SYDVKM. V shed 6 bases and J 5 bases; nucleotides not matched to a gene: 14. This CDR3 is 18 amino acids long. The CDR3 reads CASSLSGLAGQRNNEQFF. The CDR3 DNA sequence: TGTGCCAGCAGCCTATCCGGACTAGCGGGGCAACGGAACAATGAGCAGTTCTTC.

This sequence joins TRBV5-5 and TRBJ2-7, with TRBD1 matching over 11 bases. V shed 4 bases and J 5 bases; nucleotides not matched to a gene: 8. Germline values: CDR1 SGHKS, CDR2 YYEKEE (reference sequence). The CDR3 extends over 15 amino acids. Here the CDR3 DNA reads TGTGCCAGCAGCCTCGAGGACAGGGGGCTGGACGAGCAGTACTTC. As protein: CASSLEDRGLDEQYF.

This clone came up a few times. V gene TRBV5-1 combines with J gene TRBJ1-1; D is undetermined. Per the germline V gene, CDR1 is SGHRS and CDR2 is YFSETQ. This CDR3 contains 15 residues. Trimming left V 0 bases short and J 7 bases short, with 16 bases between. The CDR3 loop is CASSLGGQGPLEAFF. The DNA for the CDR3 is TGCGCCAGCAGCTTGGGAGGCCAAGGGCCCCTTGAAGCTTTCTTT.

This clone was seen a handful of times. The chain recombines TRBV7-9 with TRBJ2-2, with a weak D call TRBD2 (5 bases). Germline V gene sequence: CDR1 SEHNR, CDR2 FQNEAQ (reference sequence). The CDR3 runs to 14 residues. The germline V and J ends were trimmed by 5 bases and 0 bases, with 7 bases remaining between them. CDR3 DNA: TGTGCCAGCAGCCCACTAGCGAACACCGGGGAGCTGTTTTTT. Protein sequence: CASSPLANTGELFF.

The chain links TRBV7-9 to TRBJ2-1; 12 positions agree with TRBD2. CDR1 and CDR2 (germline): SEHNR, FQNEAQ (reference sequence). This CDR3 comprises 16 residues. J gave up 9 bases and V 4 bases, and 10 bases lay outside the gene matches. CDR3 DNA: TGTGCCAGCAGCTCCCCTTCTAGCGGGGGGGCCAGTGAGCAGTTCTTC. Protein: CASSSPSSGGASEQFF.

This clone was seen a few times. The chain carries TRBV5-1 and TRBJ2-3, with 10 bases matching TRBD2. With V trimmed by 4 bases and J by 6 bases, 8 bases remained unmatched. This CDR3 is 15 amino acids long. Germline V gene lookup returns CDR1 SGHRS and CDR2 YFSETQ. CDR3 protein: CASSGLAGVYDTQYF. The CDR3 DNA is TGCGCCAGCAGCGGGCTAGCGGGAGTTTACGATACGCAGTATTTT. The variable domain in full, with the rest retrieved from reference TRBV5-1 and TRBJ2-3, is KAGVTQTPRYLIKTRGQQVTLSCSPISGHRSVSWYQQTPGQGLQFLFEYFSETQRNKGNFPGRFSGRQFSNSRSEMNVSTLELGDSALYLCASSGLAGVYDTQYFGPGTRLTVL.

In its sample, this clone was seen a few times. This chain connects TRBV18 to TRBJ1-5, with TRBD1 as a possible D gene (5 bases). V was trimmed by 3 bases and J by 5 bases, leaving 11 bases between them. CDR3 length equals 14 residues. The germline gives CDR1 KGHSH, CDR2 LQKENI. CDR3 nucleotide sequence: TGTGCCAGCTCACCCGGGCAAGGGGATCAGCCCCAGCATTTT. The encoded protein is CASSPGQGDQPQHF.

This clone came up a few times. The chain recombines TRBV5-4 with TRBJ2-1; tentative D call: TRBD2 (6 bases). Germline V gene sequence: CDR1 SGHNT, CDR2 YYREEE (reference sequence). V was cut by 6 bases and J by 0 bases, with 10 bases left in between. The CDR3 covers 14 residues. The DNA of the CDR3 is TGTGCCAGCACTGGGACTGGCTCCTACAATGAGCAGTTCTTC. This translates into CASTGTGSYNEQFF.

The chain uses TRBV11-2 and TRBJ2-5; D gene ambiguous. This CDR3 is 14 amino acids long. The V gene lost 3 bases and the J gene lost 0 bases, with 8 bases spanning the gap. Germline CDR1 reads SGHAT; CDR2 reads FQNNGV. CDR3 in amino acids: CASSLTLNQETQYF. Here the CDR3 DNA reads TGTGCCAGCAGCTTGACGCTGAACCAAGAGACCCAGTACTTC. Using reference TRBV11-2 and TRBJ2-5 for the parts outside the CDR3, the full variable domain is EAGVAQSPRYKIIEKRQSVAFWCNPISGHATLYWYQQILGQGPKLLIQFQNNGVVDDSQLPKDRFSAERLKGVDSTLKIQPAKLEDSAVYLCASSLTLNQETQYFGPGTRLLVL.

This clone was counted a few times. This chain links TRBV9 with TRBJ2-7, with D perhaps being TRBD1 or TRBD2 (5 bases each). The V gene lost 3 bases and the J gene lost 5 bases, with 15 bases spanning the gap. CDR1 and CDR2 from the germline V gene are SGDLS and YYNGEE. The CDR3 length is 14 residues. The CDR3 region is CASSARGRGDEQYF. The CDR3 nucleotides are TGTGCCAGCAGCGCCCGGGGCCGAGGCGACGAGCAGTACTTC.

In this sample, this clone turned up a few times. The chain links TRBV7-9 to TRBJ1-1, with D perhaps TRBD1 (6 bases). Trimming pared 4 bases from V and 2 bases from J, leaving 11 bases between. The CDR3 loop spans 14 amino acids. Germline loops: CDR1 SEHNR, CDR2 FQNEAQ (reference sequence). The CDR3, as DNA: TGTGCCAGCAGCTGGACGGACAGCAACACTGAAGCTTTCTTT. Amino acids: CASSWTDSNTEAFF.

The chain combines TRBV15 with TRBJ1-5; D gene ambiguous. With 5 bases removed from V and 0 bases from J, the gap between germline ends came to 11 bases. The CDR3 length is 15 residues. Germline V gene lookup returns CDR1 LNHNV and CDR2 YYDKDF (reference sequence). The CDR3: CATSSQSYSNQPQHF. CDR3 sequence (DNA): TGTGCCACCAGCTCCCAGTCCTATAGCAATCAGCCCCAGCATTTT.

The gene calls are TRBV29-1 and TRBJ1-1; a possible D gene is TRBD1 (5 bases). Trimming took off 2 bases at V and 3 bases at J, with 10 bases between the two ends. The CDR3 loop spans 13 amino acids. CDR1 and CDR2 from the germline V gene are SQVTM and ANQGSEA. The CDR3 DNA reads TGCAGCGTTGAAAAGGGGCTGGACACTGAAGCTTTCTTT. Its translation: CSVEKGLDTEAFF.

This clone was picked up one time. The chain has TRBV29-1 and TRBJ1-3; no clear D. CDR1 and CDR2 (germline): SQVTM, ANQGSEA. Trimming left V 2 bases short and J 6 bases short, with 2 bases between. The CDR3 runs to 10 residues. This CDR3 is CSVEQNTIYF. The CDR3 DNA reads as TGCAGCGTTGAACAAAACACCATATATTTT.

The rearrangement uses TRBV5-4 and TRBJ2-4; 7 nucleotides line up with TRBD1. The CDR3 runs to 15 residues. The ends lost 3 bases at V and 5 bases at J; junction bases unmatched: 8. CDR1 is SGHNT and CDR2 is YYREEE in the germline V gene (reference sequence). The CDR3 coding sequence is TGTGCCAGCAGCTCCGCCGGGACAGCTCAAAACATTCAGTACTTC. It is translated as CASSSAGTAQNIQYF.

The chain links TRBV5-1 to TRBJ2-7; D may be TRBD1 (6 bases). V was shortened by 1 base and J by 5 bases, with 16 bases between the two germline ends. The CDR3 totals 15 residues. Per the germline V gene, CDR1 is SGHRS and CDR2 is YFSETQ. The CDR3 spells CASSLYQGMVNEQYF. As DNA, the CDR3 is TGCGCCAGCAGCTTGTATCAGGGGATGGTGAACGAGCAGTACTTC. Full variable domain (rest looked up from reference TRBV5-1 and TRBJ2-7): KAGVTQTPRYLIKTRGQQVTLSCSPISGHRSVSWYQQTPGQGLQFLFEYFSETQRNKGNFPGRFSGRQFSNSRSEMNVSTLELGDSALYLCASSLYQGMVNEQYFGPGTRLTVT.